Below, 19 T cell receptor beta chains from the same sample are listed, as sequenced in a study of T cell repertoires in cytomegalovirus infection. TCRdb re-called the reads through MiXCR, storing one row per CDR3 protein. This sample has fewer than 250,000 distinct CDR3 sequences, with 9% to 15% found just once. Source material: PBMCs. The receptors shown here come from a human donor in good health (CMV status not recorded). Some clones in this sample may be carry-over from other donors' samples.

In its sample, this clonotype was seen many times. The V call is TRBV4-2, the J call TRBJ1-2; tentatively, D is TRBD1 (5 bases). Trimming removed 0 bases at V and 0 bases at J, with 14 bases between. Germline CDR1 is LGHNA and CDR2 is YNFKEQ. CDR3 length: 17 amino acids. This CDR3 is CASSQDSGRTPNYGYTF. The CDR3 DNA reads TGTGCCAGCAGCCAAGATTCGGGACGGACCCCTAACTATGGCTACACCTTC.

Turning to this clonotype: This may be a read error: a much more frequent sequence differs by one nucleotide. A read error is likely, as this CDR3 ends without the conserved phenylalanine or tryptophan. The chain recombines TRBV7-9 with TRBJ1-2; 11 positions agree with TRBD1. The CDR3 is made up of 16 amino acids. With V trimmed by 6 bases and J by 4 bases, 10 bases remained unmatched. The germline V gene has CDR1 SEHNR and CDR2 FQNEAQ (reference sequence). The chain's CDR3 is CASSRPGTGGIYGYTL. CDR3 nucleotide sequence: TGTGCCAGCAGTAGACCTGGGACAGGGGGAATCTATGGCTACACCCTC.

This clonotype came up many times. For the CDR3, the DNA is TGTGCCAGCTACTTGGGGGTGACTAATTCACCCCTCCACTTT. Amino acids: CASYLGVTNSPLHF. The chain uses TRBV7-2 and TRBJ1-6, with D tentatively TRBD1 (5 bases). Deletions cut 8 bases from V and 6 bases from J, with 14 bases between. Germline V CDR1 and CDR2: SGHTA, FQGNSA. This CDR3 has 14 amino acids. Full variable domain (rest looked up from reference TRBV7-2 and TRBJ1-6): GAGVSQSPSNKVTEKGKDVELRCDPISGHTALYWYRQSLGQGLEFLIYFQGNSAPDKSGLPSDRFSAERTGGSVSTLTIQRTQQEDSAVYLCASYLGVTNSPLHFGNGTRLTVT.

This clonotype was recorded many times. The chain employs TRBV11-2 and TRBJ2-5; no definite D call. The germline CDR1 and CDR2 sequences are SGHAT and FQNNGV. The V and J ends lost 4 bases and 4 bases respectively, with 10 bases between them. The CDR3 is 13 amino acids. The CDR3 DNA reads TGTGCCAGCAGCTCCTCGCCGAGAGAGACCCAGTACTTC. Protein product: CASSSSPRETQYF.

The genes are TRBV20-1 and TRBJ2-1; a possible D gene is TRBD1 (5 bases). Trimming took 6 bases from V and 7 from J, leaving 25 bases between them. Germline lookup yields CDR1 DFQATT and CDR2 SNEGSKA (reference sequence). This CDR3 region has 16 residues. The CDR3 region is CSALPIKFSGWNEQFF. CDR3 in DNA: TGCAGTGCGCTCCCCATTAAATTCTCAGGGTGGAATGAGCAGTTCTTC.

The V call is TRBV29-1, the J call TRBJ1-4; 9 bases line up with TRBD1. Trimming took 6 bases from V and 7 from J; bases not matched to a gene: 6. The CDR3 runs 13 residues. Germline values: CDR1 SQVTM, CDR2 ANQGSEA. The CDR3 region is CSVPGTGLEKLFF. In DNA form, the CDR3 reads TGCAGCGTCCCCGGGACAGGGCTTGAAAAACTGTTTTTT.

This chain links TRBV29-1 with TRBJ2-2; D uncertain. The CDR3 sequence is 13 residues long. Germline values: CDR1 SQVTM, CDR2 ANQGSEA. The germline V and J ends were trimmed by 4 bases and 5 bases, with 11 bases remaining between them. This CDR3 is CSVGWLGTGELFF. Written as DNA, the CDR3 is TGCAGCGTTGGGTGGCTGGGGACCGGGGAGCTGTTTTTT.

This clonotype was picked up many times. CDR3 DNA sequence: TGTGCCAGCAGCCAAGGGGGGGGTGGAAGCAATCAGCCCCAGCATTTT. Protein product: CASSQGGGGSNQPQHF. This chain uses TRBV7-2 with TRBJ1-5; possibly TRBD1 for D (6 bases). The CDR3 runs 16 residues. V lost 5 bases to trimming and J lost 1 base, with 15 bases between them. The germline V gene has CDR1 SGHTA and CDR2 FQGNSA.

This clonotype was recorded at least ten times. The gene calls are TRBV7-2 and TRBJ1-4; 9 positions agree with TRBD1. The CDR3 loop spans 17 amino acids. With V trimmed by 1 base and J by 7 bases, 10 bases remained unmatched. Germline V lookup: CDR1 SGHTA, CDR2 FQGNSA. CDR3 protein: CASSLGAGTGSSEKLFF. The CDR3 DNA reads TGTGCCAGCAGCTTAGGAGCCGGGACAGGGAGTAGTGAAAAACTGTTTTTT.

The V and J genes are TRBV5-1 and TRBJ2-5; D gene uncertain. The CDR3 consists of 12 residues. CDR1 is SGHRS and CDR2 is YFSETQ in the germline V gene. Trimming pared 1 base from V and 4 bases from J, leaving 5 bases between. The CDR3 nucleotides are TGCGCCAGCAGCTTGTTTGGAGAGACCCAGTACTTC. Translated: CASSLFGETQYF.

Many counts were recorded for this clonotype. V usage is TRBV14 and J usage is TRBJ2-3; D is unclear. V was trimmed by 3 bases and J by 3 bases, leaving 13 bases between them. CDR1 and CDR2 (germline): SGHDN, FVKESK. There are 15 residues in the CDR3. CDR3 in DNA: TGTGCCAGCAGCCACAAACTAAGGACGACAGATACGCAGTATTTT. Amino acid sequence: CASSHKLRTTDTQYF.

This clonotype was observed a single time. This chain joins TRBV20-1 and TRBJ1-1, with D maybe TRBD1 (5 bases). The CDR3 has 16 residues. Trimming stripped 0 bases from V and 1 base from J, with 15 bases between. Per germline, CDR1 DFQATT and CDR2 SNEGSKA (reference sequence). The chain's CDR3 is CSARDPLPRANTEAFF. The DNA of the CDR3 is TGCAGTGCTAGAGACCCGCTCCCCAGGGCGAACACTGAAGCTTTCTTT.

This clonotype has at least ten counts. This rearrangement joins TRBV7-9 to TRBJ2-1; no clear D. Between the trimmed V and J ends, which lost 8 bases and 0 bases, there was a span of 11 bases. From germline, CDR1 is SEHNR and CDR2 FQNEAQ (reference sequence). There are 14 residues in the CDR3. CDR3 residues: CASVYQDSYNEQFF. CDR3 nucleotides: TGTGCCAGCGTTTATCAGGACTCCTACAATGAGCAGTTCTTC.

This clonotype was picked up a small number of times. This chain joins TRBV29-1 and TRBJ2-2, with D perhaps being TRBD1 or TRBD2 (5 bases each). There are 13 residues in the CDR3. Germline assignment: CDR1 SQVTM and CDR2 ANQGSEA. Trimming shortened V by 6 bases and J by 6 bases, and 14 bases separated the two germline ends. CDR3 amino acids: CSVGPRRPGELFF. CDR3 bases: TGCAGCGTGGGACCCCGTCGACCCGGGGAGCTGTTTTTT.

This clonotype was observed a few times. The chain couples TRBV19 to TRBJ2-3, with no clear D. V lost 3 bases, J lost 6 bases, and 25 bases lay in between. Per germline, CDR1 LNHDA and CDR2 SQIVND (reference sequence). The CDR3 consists of 18 residues. The CDR3 DNA reads TGTGCCAGTAGTATCCGGGCGACAACCCTAACACGGTGGGATACGCAGTATTTT. This sequence encodes CASSIRATTLTRWDTQYF.

This clonotype was recorded many times. The chain couples TRBV7-2 to TRBJ2-6; D not certain. The CDR3 loop spans 15 amino acids. V was pared by 6 bases and J by 1 base, with 10 bases between. Germline loops: CDR1 SGHTA, CDR2 FQGNSA. In nucleotides, the CDR3 is TGTGCCAGCAGGGTTACAGCATCTGGGGCCAACGTCCTGACTTTC. Translation: CASRVTASGANVLTF.

The table lists this clonotype with many counts. The chain employs TRBV7-2 and TRBJ2-4; no clear D gene. The CDR3 totals 16 residues. Germline V CDR1 and CDR2: SGHTA, FQGNSA. The germline V and J ends were trimmed by 1 base and 0 bases, with 10 bases remaining between them. CDR3 loop: CASSLDTRLAKNIQYF. CDR3 bases: TGTGCCAGCAGCTTAGATACACGACTAGCCAAAAACATTCAGTACTTC.

J is TRBJ2-7 and V is TRBV20-1; D not resolved. The V gene's germline CDR1 is DFQATT and CDR2 SNEGSKA (reference sequence). V was clipped by 5 bases and J by 7 bases, with 15 bases between them. The CDR3 has 12 amino acids. CDR3 nucleotide sequence: TGCAGTGCTGCCCCGTCATCCTTGGAGCAGTACTTC. This translates into CSAAPSSLEQYF.

This clonotype was seen ten or more times. The J gene is TRBJ1-4, the V gene TRBV19, with D hard to call. Germline CDR1 reads LNHDA; CDR2 reads SQIVND (reference sequence). This CDR3 contains 14 residues. Deletions cut 4 bases from V and 0 bases from J, with 6 bases between. CDR3 amino acids: CASSRRSTNEKLFF. The CDR3 bases are TGTGCCAGTAGTAGGCGATCAACTAATGAAAAACTGTTTTTT.